This T cell receptor beta chain was identified in a study of blood T cell repertoires in COVID-19. Looking at the study overall: The cDNA or gDNA used as material had been derived from T cells, B-cell-depleted T cells, or PBMCs.

Germline CDR1 is SGHRS and CDR2 is YFSETQ. V shed 0 bases and J 5 bases; nucleotides not matched to a gene: 7. The CDR3 length is 15 residues. The protocol was immunoSEQ multiplex PCR, while the TCRdb copy is restricted to in-frame clones and leaves out a portion. The sample includes fewer than 250,000 clones, around 90% of them seen just once. Sequencing was done on a sample of PBMCs or T cells enriched from blood (not recorded which). This TCR was sampled from a man younger than 45 in a cohort exposed to, infected with or recovered from COVID-19 (not recorded which). This chain connects TRBV5-1 to TRBJ1-2, with 7 bases aligning to TRBD1. CDR3 DNA sequence: TGCGCCAGCAGCTTGGAGGGGGCGGGCCCTTATGGCTACACCTTC. Translation: CASSLEGAGPYGYTF.